Below are 2 T cell receptor beta chains sequenced from a single sample in a study of blood T cell repertoires in COVID-19. Only in-frame clones appear in the TCRdb table, and some are missing; sequencing was by immunoSEQ multiplex PCR. The data show 90,000 to 100,000 clones, more than 80% seen once. Source material: peripheral blood. The source is a man aged 50-60 years with COVID-19, enrolled during active disease.

V usage is TRBV5-4 and J usage is TRBJ2-2, with TRBD1 matching 7 bases. Germline V CDR1 and CDR2: SGHNT, YYREEE (reference sequence). The ends lost 0 bases at V and 3 bases at J; junction bases unmatched: 8. The CDR3 is 17 amino acids. The chain's CDR3 is CASSLEDTGTDTGELFF. CDR3 in DNA: TGTGCCAGCAGCTTGGAAGATACCGGGACAGACACCGGGGAGCTGTTTTTT.

The chain has TRBV5-1 and TRBJ2-7; perhaps TRBD1 as D (5 bases). The CDR3 contains 13 residues. Germline V CDR1 and CDR2: SGHRS, YFSETQ. V lost 4 bases to trimming and J lost 10 bases, with 18 bases between them. The CDR3 reads CASSVLPLGAQYF. Written as DNA, the CDR3 is TGCGCCAGCAGCGTTTTGCCGCTAGGGGCTCAGTACTTC. The whole variable domain, remainder taken from reference TRBV5-1 and TRBJ2-7, is KAGVTQTPRYLIKTRGQQVTLSCSPISGHRSVSWYQQTPGQGLQFLFEYFSETQRNKGNFPGRFSGRQFSNSRSEMNVSTLELGDSALYLCASSVLPLGAQYFGPGTRLTVT.